The 30 T cell receptor beta chains reported below all come from one sample, sequenced in a study of blood T cell repertoires in COVID-19. Measured with immunoSEQ multiplex PCR; TCRdb has only the in-frame clones, and not every one. This sample has about 44,000 clones; 82% occur once, and the top ten carry roughly 4.6%. Sequencing was done on a sample of peripheral blood. The receptors here all came from a woman aged 70 to 79 with acute or convalescent COVID-19.

The chain couples TRBV6-5 to TRBJ2-5; unclear D gene. Germline V CDR1 and CDR2: MNHEY, SVGAGI. Deletions cut 5 bases from V and 13 bases from J, with 23 bases between. The CDR3 extends over 14 amino acids. The CDR3 region has the DNA TGTGCCAGCAGTAACACCGGGTCCTACTTGTTACCGTACTTC. It specifies CASSNTGSYLLPYF.

The chain employs TRBV14 and TRBJ2-4, with a possible D match to TRBD2 (5 bases). Germline-derived CDR1 and CDR2 are SGHDN and FVKESK. CDR3 length: 17 amino acids. Trimming pared 4 bases from V and 0 bases from J, leaving 16 bases between. CDR3 amino acids: CASSPPTSGVAKNIQYF. The CDR3 DNA is TGTGCCAGCAGCCCTCCCACGAGCGGAGTAGCCAAAAACATTCAGTACTTC.

The chain links TRBV7-9 to TRBJ1-1, with 8 bases aligning to TRBD1. The V segment lost 4 bases and the J segment 1 base; nucleotides outside the gene matches: 2. Germline CDR1 SEHNR, CDR2 FQNEAQ (reference sequence). CDR3 length: 14 amino acids. The CDR3 DNA sequence: TGTGCCAGCAGCTCCGGGACAGGGAACACTGAAGCTTTCTTT. This codes for CASSSGTGNTEAFF.

The chain joins TRBV5-1 to TRBJ2-3; 8 bases are a match to TRBD2. The CDR3 extends over 17 amino acids. Germline V gene lookup returns CDR1 SGHRS and CDR2 YFSETQ. The ends lost 4 bases at V and 4 bases at J; junction bases unmatched: 14. The CDR3 DNA is TGCGCCAGCAGCCCGTTGTCCAGCGGGAGTACTTCAGATACGCAGTATTTT. Protein product: CASSPLSSGSTSDTQYF.

The CDR3 DNA reads TGTGCCAGCGCGAGACAGGGAGACACCGGGGAGCTGTTTTTT. It yields the protein CASARQGDTGELFF. This chain joins TRBV9 and TRBJ2-2; 7 bases match TRBD1. CDR1 is SGDLS, CDR2 YYNGEE, per germline. V lost 7 bases, J lost 3 bases, and 6 bases stayed unmatched. The CDR3 has 14 residues. Complete variable domain (other parts from reference TRBV9 and TRBJ2-2): DSGVTQTPKHLITATGQRVTLRCSPRSGDLSVYWYQQSLDQGLQFLIQYYNGEERAKGNILERFSAQQFPDLHSELNLSSLELGDSALYFCASARQGDTGELFFGEGSRLTVL.

This chain joins TRBV19 and TRBJ2-3; 12 nucleotides align to TRBD2. J was trimmed by 6 bases and V by 4 bases; bases with no gene match: 14. The CDR3 has 18 amino acids. Germline CDR1 and CDR2: LNHDA and SQIVND (reference sequence). CDR3 protein: CASSTQLLAGGPRDTQYF. The CDR3 coding sequence is TGTGCCAGTAGTACCCAACTCCTAGCGGGAGGGCCTAGGGATACGCAGTATTTT.

This chain uses TRBV27 with TRBJ1-1; 9 bases line up with TRBD1. With 2 bases clipped from V and 1 base from J, the junction kept 5 bases outside the gene matches. CDR1 is MNHEY, CDR2 SMNVEV, per germline (reference sequence). The CDR3 contains 16 residues. CDR3 region: CASSLRTGGANTEAFF. In DNA form, the CDR3 reads TGTGCCAGCAGTTTAAGAACAGGGGGCGCGAACACTGAAGCTTTCTTT.

This CDR3 reads CASSLGRGNAGELFF. The CDR3 nucleotides read TGTGCCAGCAGCTTAGGTCGGGGAAATGCCGGGGAGCTGTTTTTT. The rearrangement joins TRBV7-9 to TRBJ2-2; possibly TRBD2 for D (5 bases). With 1 base removed from V and 6 bases from J, the gap between germline ends came to 12 bases. Germline lookup yields CDR1 SEHNR and CDR2 FQNEAQ (reference sequence). The CDR3 is 15 residues long.

This chain links TRBV29-1 with TRBJ2-5, with 8 bases lining up with TRBD1. Looked up from germline, CDR1 is SQVTM and CDR2 is ANQGSEA. V shed 6 bases and J 2 bases; nucleotides not matched to a gene: 5. The CDR3 sequence is 13 residues long. DNA for the CDR3: TGCAGCGTCACCCGACAGGGGCAAGAGACCCAGTACTTC. It encodes CSVTRQGQETQYF.

The chain joins TRBV5-6 to TRBJ1-6; 8 positions match TRBD1. V was clipped by 4 bases and J by 7 bases; unmatched bases: 7. This CDR3 contains 15 residues. Per germline, CDR1 SGHDT and CDR2 YYEEEE. CDR3 DNA sequence: TGTGCCAGCAGCCAGGGGACAGGTTTGAATTCACCCCTCCACTTT. Protein product: CASSQGTGLNSPLHF.

The chain has TRBV30 and TRBJ1-3, with 10 bases aligning to TRBD1. The V and J ends lost 5 bases and 5 bases, in that order; junction bases with no gene match: 6. Germline-derived CDR1 and CDR2 are GTSNPN and SVGIG (reference sequence). The CDR3 is 14 residues long. Here the CDR3 DNA reads TGTGCCTGGGGGGGGACAGGGGTACGAAACACCATATATTTT. This translates into CAWGGTGVRNTIYF.

This chain connects TRBV7-9 to TRBJ2-4; D perhaps matches TRBD2 (5 bases). V was pared by 2 bases and J by 5 bases, with 7 bases between. Germline lookup yields CDR1 SEHNR and CDR2 FQNEAQ (reference sequence). The CDR3 runs to 13 residues. CDR3 protein: CASSLRRENIQYF. The CDR3 coding sequence is TGTGCCAGCAGCTTAAGGCGGGAAAACATTCAGTACTTC.

The genes are TRBV7-3 and TRBJ2-3; tentative D call: TRBD2 (6 bases). V was trimmed by 5 bases and J by 1 base, leaving 16 bases between them. This CDR3 spans 16 amino acids. The V gene's germline CDR1 is SGHTA and CDR2 FQGTGA. Here the CDR3 DNA reads TGTGCCAGCAGCCCCCATTTAGTAGCGGGCACAGATACGCAGTATTTT. Encoded protein: CASSPHLVAGTDTQYF.

The V gene is TRBV19, the J gene TRBJ1-4; D is unclear. Between the trimmed V and J ends, which lost 5 bases and 3 bases, there was a span of 13 bases. The CDR3 has 15 residues. Germline CDR1 is LNHDA and CDR2 is SQIVND (reference sequence). The CDR3 sequence: CASSPGLRANEKLFF. The DNA for the CDR3 is TGTGCCAGTAGTCCCGGACTGCGCGCTAATGAAAAACTGTTTTTT.

This chain joins TRBV11-2 and TRBJ1-3, with 7 bases fitting TRBD1. Trimming at V came to 7 bases and at J to 4 bases, leaving 10 bases not matched to a gene. CDR3 length: 15 residues. CDR1 is SGHAT and CDR2 is FQNNGV in the germline V gene. CDR3 DNA sequence: TGTGCCAGCAACCCGGGAAGGGGGCAAGGAAACACCATATATTTT. The encoded protein is CASNPGRGQGNTIYF.

This clone has only one observation. The chain employs TRBV5-1 and TRBJ2-4, with 8 bases aligning to TRBD1. Germline loops: CDR1 SGHRS, CDR2 YFSETQ. The V gene end was trimmed by 3 bases and the J gene end by 8 bases; junction bases not matched to a gene: 7. The CDR3 extends over 14 amino acids. CDR3 sequence: CASSSDRGRDIQYF. DNA for the CDR3: TGCGCCAGCAGCTCAGACAGGGGCCGGGACATTCAGTACTTC.

The J gene is TRBJ1-1, the V gene TRBV28; D is unclear. The CDR3 contains 12 residues. V lost 6 bases to trimming and J lost 6 bases, with 11 bases between them. Germline V gives CDR1 MDHEN, CDR2 SYDVKM. The CDR3 reads CASRTILAEAFF. The CDR3 DNA reads TGTGCCAGCAGGACGATACTAGCTGAAGCTTTCTTT.

This clone came up once. In DNA form, the CDR3 reads TGTGCCACCAGCTCGAAGCGGGAGGGCCAGGGTGAACAAGAGACCCAGTACTTC. Translation: CATSSKREGQGEQETQYF. The V gene is TRBV24-1, the J gene TRBJ2-5; 10 positions match TRBD2. V gave up 7 bases and J gave up 2 bases; unmatched junction bases: 15. CDR1 and CDR2 (germline): KGHDR, SFDVKD. This CDR3 is 18 amino acids long.

V and J are TRBV7-2 and TRBJ1-6; D perhaps matches TRBD1 (5 bases). Trimming removed 0 bases at V and 5 bases at J, with 8 bases between. The CDR3 consists of 15 residues. CDR1 and CDR2 from the germline V gene are SGHTA and FQGNSA. CDR3 sequence reads: CASSLAGQDNSPLHF. The CDR3 bases are TGTGCCAGCAGCTTAGCGGGGCAGGATAATTCACCCCTCCACTTT.

The gene calls are TRBV14 and TRBJ2-7, with TRBD2 matching 11 bases. The V gene end was trimmed by 4 bases and the J gene end by 3 bases; junction bases not matched to a gene: 5. Germline V gene sequence: CDR1 SGHDN, CDR2 FVKESK. There are 15 residues in the CDR3. The CDR3 DNA follows: TGTGCCAGCAGCCGGGGACTAGCGGAGAGCTACGAGCAGTACTTC. Encoded protein: CASSRGLAESYEQYF.

The chain recombines TRBV6-5 with TRBJ2-1, with TRBD2 identical over 11 bases. The V and J ends lost 6 bases and 3 bases, in that order; junction bases with no gene match: 4. Germline CDR1 is MNHEY and CDR2 is SVGAGI. CDR3 length: 15 residues. As DNA, the CDR3 is TGTGCCAGCAGCCCCGGGACTAGCGGCTACAATGAGCAGTTCTTC. Residues: CASSPGTSGYNEQFF.

This chain connects TRBV28 to TRBJ1-4, with no clear D. CDR1 is MDHEN, CDR2 SYDVKM, per germline. The CDR3 runs 15 residues. V was clipped by 0 bases and J by 10 bases, with 15 bases between them. The CDR3 bases are TGTGCCAGCAGTTTATGGCGTCAGTCCGAGGGAAAACTGTTTTTT. It yields the protein CASSLWRQSEGKLFF.

This chain connects TRBV19 to TRBJ1-5, with TRBD1 identical over 7 bases. The V gene end was trimmed by 5 bases and the J gene end by 3 bases; junction bases not matched to a gene: 4. Germline CDR1 and CDR2: LNHDA and SQIVND (reference sequence). This CDR3 has 14 residues. In DNA, the CDR3 is TGTGCCAGTAGTCTACAGGGGTTCAATCAGCCCCAGCATTTT. It is translated as CASSLQGFNQPQHF. The full variable domain, its missing parts supplied by reference TRBV19 and TRBJ1-5, is DGGITQSPKYLFRKEGQNVTLSCEQNLNHDAMYWYRQDPGQGLRLIYYSQIVNDFQKGDIAEGYSVSREKKESFPLTVTSAQKNPTAFYLCASSLQGFNQPQHFGDGTRLSIL.

Remarks on this clone: In the same sample, other DNA sequences code for this CDR3. This rearrangement joins TRBV11-3 to TRBJ2-3; TRBD1 might be the D (7 bases). Trimming cost V 3 bases and J 6 bases, with 13 bases left between them. The CDR3 runs to 14 residues. From germline, CDR1 is SGHNT and CDR2 YENEEA. The CDR3 sequence is CASSLGRGADTQYF. The DNA of the CDR3 is TGTGCCAGCAGCTTGGGCAGGGGGGCCGATACGCAGTATTTT. The full variable domain, rest sourced from reference TRBV11-3 and TRBJ2-3, is EAGVVQSPRYKIIEKKQPVAFWCNPISGHNTLYWYLQNLGQGPELLIRYENEEAVDDSQLPKDRFSAERLKGVDSTLKIQPAELGDSAVYLCASSLGRGADTQYFGPGTRLTVL.

The rearrangement uses TRBV7-6 and TRBJ1-5; D is undetermined. CDR3 length: 16 amino acids. V shed 1 base and J shed 1 base, with 11 bases lying between them. Germline V gene sequence: CDR1 SGHVS, CDR2 FNYEAQ. CDR3 coding DNA: TGTGCCAGCAGCTTAGAGTCCGGGTTAAGCAATCAGCCCCAGCATTTT. As protein: CASSLESGLSNQPQHF. The whole variable domain, remainder taken from reference TRBV7-6 and TRBJ1-5, is GAGVSQSPRYKVTKRGQDVALRCDPISGHVSLYWYRQALGQGPEFLTYFNYEAQQDKSGLPNDRFSAERPEGSISTLTIQRTEQRDSAMYRCASSLESGLSNQPQHFGDGTRLSIL.

The genes are TRBV7-2 and TRBJ2-3; D possibly corresponds to TRBD1 (6 bases). V lost 5 bases and J 1 base, leaving 19 bases between the germline ends. The CDR3 covers 17 residues. CDR1 SGHTA and CDR2 FQGNSA come from the germline V gene. The DNA of the CDR3 is TGTGCCAGCAGCGTGCGTGGGGGCGGCCACCGCACAGATACGCAGTATTTT. This sequence encodes CASSVRGGGHRTDTQYF.

This clone was counted a few times. The V and J genes are TRBV19 and TRBJ2-7; 8 bases match TRBD1. The CDR3 has 12 residues. J was trimmed by 3 bases and V by 10 bases; bases with no gene match: 5. Germline loops: CDR1 LNHDA, CDR2 SQIVND (reference sequence). The CDR3 reads CATSGGFYEQYF. In DNA form, the CDR3 reads TGTGCCACTTCAGGGGGCTTCTACGAGCAGTACTTC.

V and J are TRBV5-1 and TRBJ2-4; 7 bases agree with TRBD1. Germline lookup yields CDR1 SGHRS and CDR2 YFSETQ. The CDR3 has 13 amino acids. The V segment lost 4 bases and the J segment 7 bases; nucleotides outside the gene matches: 5. The CDR3 region is CASSTADRNIQYF. DNA for the CDR3: TGCGCCAGCAGCACCGCGGACAGGAACATTCAGTACTTC.

The chain joins TRBV25-1 to TRBJ2-3, with D unresolved. Germline-derived CDR1 and CDR2 are MGHDK and SYGVNS. Trimming removed 5 bases from V and 0 bases from J, with 3 bases in between. The length of the CDR3 is 12 residues. DNA for the CDR3: TGTGCCAGCAGTATAAGCACAGATACGCAGTATTTT. This gives the protein CASSISTDTQYF.

Only a few counts were recorded for this clone. The chain uses TRBV10-1 and TRBJ2-1, with TRBD2 matching over 7 bases. The CDR3 consists of 15 residues. The V gene's germline CDR1 is WNHNN and CDR2 SYGVQD (reference sequence). Germline trimming cut 5 bases from V and 8 bases from J; bases unmatched to any gene: 12. Here the CDR3 DNA reads TGCGCCAGCAGTAAAGCAACGGGAGGACGGGATGAGCAGTTCTTC. This gives the protein CASSKATGGRDEQFF.